This T cell receptor beta chain was identified in a study of T-cell reconstitution after alpha-beta-depleted transplantation in children. Unique molecular identifiers tagged the TCRbeta library. Each CDR3 protein gets one entry after TCRdb re-called the PCR reads with MiXCR. Of 300,000 to 400,000 distinct CDR3 sequences in the sample, about 17% were seen once. The V gene lost 1 base and the J gene lost 3 bases, with 13 bases spanning the gap. The germline CDR1 and CDR2 sequences are SGDLS and YYNGEE. The CDR3 runs to 15 residues. Notes on this clonotype: Its antigen is still unknown.

The study, taken as a whole, reports: The high TCRbeta diversity at day 60 in some patients came from surviving recipient T cells and thymic progenitors.

This clonotype was obtained from a male patient aged 2-15 years who had a stem cell transplant for acute lymphoblastic leukemia, so the T cells may come from the graft donor. The specimen was PBMCs, mostly from graft donor cells, collected 360 days after TCRalphabeta/CD19-depleted stem cell transplant. The chain has TRBV9 and TRBJ2-5; D is undetermined. The chain's CDR3 is CASSVWGYGEETQYF. In DNA, the CDR3 is TGTGCCAGCAGCGTATGGGGATATGGGGAAGAGACCCAGTACTTC.